One and the same sample provided the 24 T cell receptor beta chains below, sequenced in a study of identical twins' blood T cells (dated by TCRdb to the early 2010s). Libraries were prepared through 5' RACE. Sequencing was carried out with an Illumina Genome Analyzer IIx. TCRdb passed the public sequencing reads through fastp at Q25 and MiXCR, retaining productive beta sequences. Entries that share a CDR3 protein sequence are merged under the most common genes and DNA. This sample holds fewer than 450,000 distinct CDR3 sequences; more than 25% were observed only once. The top ten clonotypes cover 5.5% to 7% of the sample. Input material: PBMCs. The source is a woman between 18 and 50 years old in good health.

This clonotype was counted ten times or more. The V call is TRBV7-9, the J call TRBJ2-7; no reliable D call. Germline V lookup: CDR1 SEHNR, CDR2 FQNEAQ (reference sequence). CDR3 length: 13 amino acids. Trimming stripped 1 base from V and 0 bases from J, with 4 bases between. As DNA, the CDR3 is TGTGCCAGCAGCTTAGACTCCTCCTACGAGCAGTACTTC. Its protein product is CASSLDSSYEQYF.

The CDR3 sequence: CASTASSGNQPQHF. DNA for the CDR3: TGTGCCAGCACGGCCTCCAGCGGCAATCAGCCCCAGCATTTT. The rearrangement links TRBV27 to TRBJ1-5; D ambiguous. V lost 7 bases and J 2 bases, leaving 12 bases between the germline ends. This CDR3 contains 14 residues. From germline, CDR1 is MNHEY and CDR2 SMNVEV (reference sequence).

This clonotype was counted only a few times. The gene calls are TRBV3-1 and TRBJ2-4; 10 bases agree with TRBD1. CDR3 length equals 19 residues. The J segment lost 1 base and the V segment lost 1 base, leaving 10 bases of the junction unmatched. Germline V gene data show CDR1 as LGHDT and CDR2 as YNNKEL (reference sequence). The CDR3 reads CASSQVRTGGGVAKNIQYF. The CDR3 DNA follows: TGTGCCAGCAGCCAAGTTCGGACAGGGGGTGGAGTTGCCAAAAACATTCAGTACTTC.

This chain connects TRBV20-1 to TRBJ1-1; 7 nucleotides align to TRBD1. V trimming: 7 bases; J trimming: 3 bases; junction bases outside the gene matches: 8. CDR1 DFQATT and CDR2 SNEGSKA come from the germline V gene (reference sequence). This CDR3 region has 13 residues. CDR3 sequence (DNA): TGCAGTGGGGTGGTGGACAGGTACACTGAAGCTTTCTTT. This sequence encodes CSGVVDRYTEAFF.

This clonotype was recorded once. The rearrangement uses TRBV29-1 and TRBJ1-2, with TRBD1 as a possible D gene (5 bases). Between the trimmed V and J ends, which lost 7 bases and 3 bases, there was a span of 12 bases. This CDR3 comprises 12 residues. CDR1 and CDR2 (germline): SQVTM, ANQGSEA. The CDR3 sequence: CSAALGHYGYTF. CDR3 DNA sequence: TGCAGCGCCGCCCTGGGGCACTATGGCTACACCTTC. The whole variable domain, remainder taken from reference TRBV29-1 and TRBJ1-2, is SAVISQKPSRDICQRGTSLTIQCQVDSQVTMMFWYRQQPGQSLTLIATANQGSEATYESGFVIDKFPISRPNLTFSTLTVSNMSPEDSSIYLCSAALGHYGYTFGSGTRLTVV.

This clonotype was seen a handful of times. V usage is TRBV16 and J usage is TRBJ2-7, with TRBD1 identical over 9 bases. With V trimmed by 7 bases and J by 4 bases, 8 bases remained unmatched. The CDR3 is 14 residues long. Germline V lookup: CDR1 KGHSY, CDR2 FQNENV. The CDR3 reads CASTPQGQGYEQYF. CDR3 in DNA: TGTGCCAGCACTCCCCAGGGACAGGGATACGAGCAGTACTTC.

The chain carries TRBV10-3 and TRBJ1-1; D unresolved. The CDR3 is 12 residues long. The germline gives CDR1 ENHRY, CDR2 SYGVKD. V was clipped by 5 bases and J by 5 bases, with 9 bases between them. The CDR3 nucleotides read TGTGCCATCAGTCGGTCCGTGACTGAAGCTTTCTTT. Residues: CAISRSVTEAFF.

This clonotype was seen only once. The chain joins TRBV20-1 to TRBJ1-2; 7 bases line up with TRBD1. Germline CDR1 is DFQATT and CDR2 is SNEGSKA (reference sequence). V gave up 6 bases and J gave up 1 base; unmatched junction bases: 5. The CDR3 totals 13 residues. The CDR3 here is CSAIRDSNYGYTF. The CDR3 coding sequence is TGCAGTGCCATCAGGGACAGTAACTATGGCTACACCTTC.

This clonotype came up many times. The V and J genes are TRBV20-1 and TRBJ2-7; 8 positions agree with TRBD2. CDR1 DFQATT and CDR2 SNEGSKA come from the germline V gene (reference sequence). This CDR3 has 12 amino acids. With 7 bases clipped from V and 2 bases from J, the junction kept 4 bases outside the gene matches. The DNA of the CDR3 is TGCAGTGGTTTAGCGGGAACCTACGAGCAGTACTTC. This translates into CSGLAGTYEQYF.

A few counts support this clonotype. The chain couples TRBV20-1 to TRBJ2-2; TRBD1 agrees at 10 bases. CDR1 and CDR2 from the germline V gene are DFQATT and SNEGSKA (reference sequence). V lost 6 bases, J lost 6 bases, and 10 bases stayed unmatched. The CDR3 loop spans 15 amino acids. The CDR3 DNA follows: TGCAGTGCCCTACCGGGACAGGGGCCCGCCGGGGAGCTGTTTTTT. Amino acid sequence: CSALPGQGPAGELFF.

The chain has TRBV20-1 and TRBJ1-2, with 8 nucleotides matching TRBD1. This CDR3 has 14 residues. The ends lost 0 bases at V and 6 bases at J; junction bases unmatched: 6. The germline CDR1 and CDR2 sequences are DFQATT and SNEGSKA (reference sequence). CDR3 nucleotides: TGCAGTGCTAGAGATTCAGGGGGCGGCGATGGCTACACCTTC. It specifies CSARDSGGGDGYTF.

This clonotype showed up just a few times. The rearrangement links TRBV11-2 to TRBJ2-2, with unresolved D. CDR3 size: 15 residues. CDR1 and CDR2 (germline): SGHAT, FQNNGV. The V end was cut by 2 bases, the J end by 3 bases, with 10 bases between. CDR3 in amino acids: CASSLIRSYTGELFF. CDR3 DNA sequence: TGTGCCAGCAGCTTAATAAGATCCTACACCGGGGAGCTGTTTTTT.

This clonotype was seen a few times. The chain is built from TRBV27 and TRBJ1-1, with a tentative D call TRBD1 (6 bases). The CDR3 has 12 amino acids. Germline CDR1 is MNHEY and CDR2 is SMNVEV (reference sequence). The germline V and J ends were trimmed by 4 bases and 10 bases, with 13 bases remaining between them. CDR3 sequence (DNA): TGTGCCAGCAGTTCAAGGACAGTTCCAGCTTTCTTT. Its translation is CASSSRTVPAFF.

The CDR3 loop reads CASSREFYEQYF. The CDR3 bases are TGTGCCAGCAGCCGGGAGTTCTACGAGCAGTACTTC. The chain employs TRBV7-9 and TRBJ2-7; D perhaps matches TRBD2 (6 bases). V was trimmed by 5 bases and J by 3 bases, leaving 8 bases between them. The CDR3 has 12 amino acids. CDR1 is SEHNR and CDR2 is FQNEAQ in the germline V gene (reference sequence).

CDR3 amino acids: CSANIPTF. CDR3 coding DNA: TGCAGTGCTAACATTCCCACCTTC. This rearrangement joins TRBV20-1 to TRBJ1-2; D unclear. CDR3 length equals 8 residues. Germline V gene sequence: CDR1 DFQATT, CDR2 SNEGSKA (reference sequence). V lost 4 bases and J lost 13, with 7 bases in between.

The genes are TRBV11-2 and TRBJ2-1; D is perhaps TRBD1 or TRBD2 (6 bases each). The V gene lost 6 bases and the J gene lost 5 bases, with 20 bases spanning the gap. Germline-derived CDR1 and CDR2 are SGHAT and FQNNGV. The CDR3 has 16 amino acids. The CDR3 DNA follows: TGTGCCAGCAGTCGGGGGCACTCGAGTAGGGACAATGAGCAGTTCTTC. It encodes CASSRGHSSRDNEQFF.

The sample holds many counts of this clonotype. This chain links TRBV5-5 with TRBJ1-4; D gene uncertain. The V and J ends lost 0 bases and 6 bases respectively, with 6 bases between them. The length of the CDR3 is 13 residues. Germline-derived CDR1 and CDR2 are SGHKS and YYEKEE (reference sequence). CDR3 coding DNA: TGTGCCAGCAGCTTGGAGTCGGATGAAAAACTGTTTTTT. It encodes CASSLESDEKLFF.

About this clonotype: This may arise from a read error, as a much more abundant clone is one base away. The chain carries TRBV12-3 or TRBV12-4 and TRBJ1-5; no reliable D call. The CDR3 extends over 14 amino acids. The CDR3 region is CASSLDHSNQPHHF. The CDR3, as DNA: TGTGCCAGCAGTTTAGATCATAGCAATCAGCCCCATCATTTT.

This chain connects TRBV19 to TRBJ2-3; the D gene is possibly TRBD1 (5 bases). The V gene's germline CDR1 is LNHDA and CDR2 SQIVND (reference sequence). The CDR3 covers 13 residues. V was cut by 8 bases and J by 1 base, with 10 bases left in between. For the CDR3, the DNA is TGTGCCAGTCACAGGTGGGGCACAGATACGCAGTATTTT. Residues: CASHRWGTDTQYF.

In the case of this clonotype: A much larger clone differs from this one at a single base, so this may be a read error. V is TRBV19 and J is TRBJ1-1; D is undetermined. CDR3 size: 12 residues. Trimming left V 4 bases short and J 1 base short, with 4 bases between. The germline V gene has CDR1 LNHDA and CDR2 SQIVND (reference sequence). The CDR3 loop is CASSNGNTEAFF. The DNA of the CDR3 is TGTGCCAGTAGTAACGGGAACACTGAAGCTTTCTTT.

The chain recombines TRBV20-1 with TRBJ2-1, with 9 bases identical to TRBD2. J gave up 4 bases and V 4 bases, and 5 bases lay outside the gene matches. The CDR3 runs to 14 residues. Germline loops: CDR1 DFQATT, CDR2 SNEGSKA (reference sequence). The CDR3 DNA follows: TGCAGTGCTATTGGACTAGCGTTTTACAATGAGCAGTTCTTC. It encodes CSAIGLAFYNEQFF.

This clonotype was picked up one time. CDR3 sequence: CASSSPWATRETQYF. CDR3 in DNA: TGTGCCAGCAGCTCCCCATGGGCGACTAGGGAGACCCAGTACTTC. The V and J genes are TRBV12-3 or TRBV12-4 and TRBJ2-5, with TRBD2 as a possible D gene (6 bases). Deletions cut 6 bases from V and 5 bases from J, with 19 bases between. This CDR3 spans 15 amino acids.

J is TRBJ2-1 and V is TRBV29-1; D is uncertain. V dropped 2 bases and J dropped 4 bases, with 6 bases sitting between them. This CDR3 has 12 amino acids. CDR1 is SQVTM, CDR2 ANQGSEA, per germline. The CDR3 DNA is TGCAGCGTTGAAAGTATTTACAATGAGCAGTTCTTC. Its protein product is CSVESIYNEQFF.

This clonotype was seen only a few times. The chain uses TRBV12-3 or TRBV12-4 and TRBJ2-1, with 8 positions matching TRBD1. The V segment lost 6 bases and the J segment 15 bases; nucleotides outside the gene matches: 4. This CDR3 has 10 amino acids. CDR3 in DNA: TGTGCCAGCAGCCGGACAGGGTTGTTCTTC. It codes for CASSRTGLFF.